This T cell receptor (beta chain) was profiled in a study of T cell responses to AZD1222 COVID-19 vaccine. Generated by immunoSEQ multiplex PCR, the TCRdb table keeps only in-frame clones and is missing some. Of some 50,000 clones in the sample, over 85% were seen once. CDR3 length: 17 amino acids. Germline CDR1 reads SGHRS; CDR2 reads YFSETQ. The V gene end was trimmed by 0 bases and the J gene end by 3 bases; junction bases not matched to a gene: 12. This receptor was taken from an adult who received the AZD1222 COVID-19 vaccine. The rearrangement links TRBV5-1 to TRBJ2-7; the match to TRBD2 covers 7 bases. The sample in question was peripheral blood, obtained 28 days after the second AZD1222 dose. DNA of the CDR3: TGCGCCAGCAGCTTGGAGAGCCTAGCGGTGTCGGACTACGAGCAGTACTTC. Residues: CASSLESLAVSDYEQYF.